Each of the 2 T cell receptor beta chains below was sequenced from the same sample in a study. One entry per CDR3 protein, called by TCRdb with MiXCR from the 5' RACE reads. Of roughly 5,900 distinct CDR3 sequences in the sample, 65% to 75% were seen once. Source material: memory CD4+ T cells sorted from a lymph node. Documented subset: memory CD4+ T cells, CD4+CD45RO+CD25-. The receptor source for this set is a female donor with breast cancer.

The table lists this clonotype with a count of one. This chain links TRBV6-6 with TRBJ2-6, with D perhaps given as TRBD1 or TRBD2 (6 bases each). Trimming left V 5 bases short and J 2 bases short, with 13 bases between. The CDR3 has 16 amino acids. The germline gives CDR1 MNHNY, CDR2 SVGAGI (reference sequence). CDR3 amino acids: CASSQSRDTGANVLTF. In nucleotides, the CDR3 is TGTGCCAGCAGTCAATCGCGGGACACTGGGGCCAACGTCCTGACTTTC.

The CDR3 here is CASSRLSTYNEQFF. Written as DNA, the CDR3 is TGCGCCAGCAGCCGACTATCCACCTACAATGAGCAGTTCTTC. V gene TRBV4-1 combines with J gene TRBJ2-1; possibly TRBD2 for D (5 bases). Germline V lookup: CDR1 MGHRA, CDR2 YSYEKL. V lost 4 bases and J lost 2, with 9 bases in between. CDR3 size: 14 residues.